This TCR beta chain emerged from a study of T cell repertoires in ileal Crohn's disease. Overall study: Every patient was operated on for stricturing (about 60%) or penetrating (approximately 40%) complications. Biopsies at the proximal margin of the resected specimen form MI samples. Whole-study findings and limits: High-frequency clones were more common in sorted CD8 than CD4 cells.

Sequenced by immunoSEQ multiplex PCR; TCRdb stores in-frame clones only, minus some. The profile shows about 3,000 clones, around 79% of them singletons. Time point described: proximal margin of the surgical specimen (macroscopically non-inflamed). Points on this clone: The target antigen is unknown.

The V gene's germline CDR1 is SGHVS and CDR2 FNYEAQ. V lost 1 base and J 4 bases, leaving 13 bases between the germline ends. This CDR3 is 15 amino acids long. Specimen: ileal tissue. This sequence originates from an adult with Crohn's disease. The rearrangement joins TRBV7-6 to TRBJ2-5; tentatively, D is TRBD1 (6 bases). In DNA, the CDR3 is TGTGCCAGCAGCTTAGTCGGGACACTGAGAGAGACCCAGTACTTC. Protein product: CASSLVGTLRETQYF.